These 8 T cell receptor beta chains originate from one sample sequenced in a study of blood T cell repertoires in COVID-19. Produced via immunoSEQ multiplex PCR; TCRdb's table is partial and in-frame only. The table lists roughly 98,000 clones, 75% to 90% of them singletons. Sequencing used peripheral blood. The receptors originated from a human donor in a cohort sampled during active COVID-19.

This chain uses TRBV6-5 with TRBJ1-2; TRBD1 aligns across 8 bases. The germline CDR1 and CDR2 sequences are MNHEY and SVGAGI. With 6 bases clipped from V and 8 bases from J, the junction kept 8 bases outside the gene matches. CDR3 size: 13 residues. The CDR3 protein is CASRRTGRRGYTF. The CDR3 bases are TGTGCCAGCAGACGGACAGGGAGGAGGGGCTACACCTTC.

CDR3 nucleotides: TGCGCCAGCAGCTTGAATCAGTACACAGATACGCAGTATTTT. It specifies CASSLNQYTDTQYF. The chain uses TRBV5-1 and TRBJ2-3, with D unclear. Trimming took 1 base from V and 2 from J, leaving 8 bases between them. The CDR3 totals 14 residues. Germline-derived CDR1 and CDR2 are SGHRS and YFSETQ.

The chain joins TRBV4-1 to TRBJ1-4; a possible D gene is TRBD1 (5 bases). The CDR3 loop spans 15 amino acids. Germline CDR1 and CDR2: MGHRA and YSYEKL. V lost 8 bases and J 4 bases, leaving 17 bases between the germline ends. For the CDR3, the DNA is TGCGCCAGCGGACCTCTGGGGCTTCGTAATGAAAAACTGTTTTTT. Translating it yields CASGPLGLRNEKLFF.

This clone was recorded once. The chain combines TRBV11-2 with TRBJ1-3, with D possibly being TRBD1 (6 bases). This CDR3 is built from 17 residues. CDR1 SGHAT and CDR2 FQNNGV come from the germline V gene. Trimming stripped 1 base from V and 0 bases from J, with 13 bases between. CDR3 nucleotide sequence: TGTGCCAGCAGCTTAGCTCCCGACAGGCGCTCTGGAAACACCATATATTTT. It yields the protein CASSLAPDRRSGNTIYF.

The chain uses TRBV27 and TRBJ2-3; D is unclear. V was trimmed by 5 bases and J by 1 base, leaving 7 bases between them. Germline values: CDR1 MNHEY, CDR2 SMNVEV (reference sequence). There are 13 residues in the CDR3. The CDR3 loop is CASSTLGTDTQYF. DNA for the CDR3: TGTGCCAGCAGTACTCTAGGCACAGATACGCAGTATTTT.

Points on this clone: The sample carries other DNA sequences with the same CDR3. The chain links TRBV28 to TRBJ1-5, with D tentatively TRBD1 (5 bases). Between the trimmed V and J ends, which lost 2 bases and 4 bases, there was a span of 9 bases. The V gene's germline CDR1 is MDHEN and CDR2 SYDVKM. The length of the CDR3 is 14 residues. CDR3 DNA sequence: TGTGCCAGCAGTTTACTGGGGGGTAATCAGCCCCAGCATTTT. As protein: CASSLLGGNQPQHF.

This clone was picked up one time. This chain connects TRBV27 to TRBJ2-7, with a tentative D call TRBD2 (5 bases). Germline V lookup: CDR1 MNHEY, CDR2 SMNVEV (reference sequence). V was cut by 7 bases and J by 4 bases, with 17 bases left in between. CDR3 length: 14 amino acids. The CDR3 DNA follows: TGTGCCAGCAAAGGGATGCCTAGCTCTTACGAGCAGTACTTC. Protein: CASKGMPSSYEQYF.

The DNA for the CDR3 is TGTGCCAGCAGCCCAAACCCACAGGGGGTGAAACTCCAGCCCCAGCATTTT. Translating it yields CASSPNPQGVKLQPQHF. The V gene is TRBV3-1 (or the pseudogene TRBV3-2), the J gene TRBJ1-5; 8 nucleotides line up with TRBD1. From germline, CDR1 is LGHDT and CDR2 YNNKEL (reference sequence). V was clipped by 4 bases and J by 7 bases; unmatched bases: 15. The length of the CDR3 is 17 residues.